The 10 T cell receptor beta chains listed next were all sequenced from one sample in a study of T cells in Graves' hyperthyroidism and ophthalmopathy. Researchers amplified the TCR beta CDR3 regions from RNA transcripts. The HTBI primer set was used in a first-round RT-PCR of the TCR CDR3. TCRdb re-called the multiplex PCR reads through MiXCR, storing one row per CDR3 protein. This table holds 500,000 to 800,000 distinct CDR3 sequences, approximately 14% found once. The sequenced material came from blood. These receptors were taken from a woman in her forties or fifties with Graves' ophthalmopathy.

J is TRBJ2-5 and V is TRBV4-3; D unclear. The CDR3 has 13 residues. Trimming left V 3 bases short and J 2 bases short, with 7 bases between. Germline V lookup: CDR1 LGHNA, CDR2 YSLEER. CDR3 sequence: CASSHWKQETQYF. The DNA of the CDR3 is TGCGCCAGCAGCCACTGGAAACAAGAGACCCAGTACTTC.

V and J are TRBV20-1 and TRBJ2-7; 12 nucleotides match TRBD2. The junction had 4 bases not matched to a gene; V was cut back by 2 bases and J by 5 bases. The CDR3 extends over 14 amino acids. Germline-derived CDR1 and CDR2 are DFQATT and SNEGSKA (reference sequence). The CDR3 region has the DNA TGCAGTGCTAGAAGACTAGCGGGAGCTAACGAGCAGTACTTC. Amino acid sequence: CSARRLAGANEQYF.

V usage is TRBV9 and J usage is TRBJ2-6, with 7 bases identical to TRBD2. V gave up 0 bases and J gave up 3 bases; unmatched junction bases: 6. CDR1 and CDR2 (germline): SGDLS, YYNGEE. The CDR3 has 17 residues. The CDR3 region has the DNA TGTGCCAGCAGCGTAGGCGGGAGTGCATTTGGGGCCAACGTCCTGACTTTC. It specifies CASSVGGSAFGANVLTF.

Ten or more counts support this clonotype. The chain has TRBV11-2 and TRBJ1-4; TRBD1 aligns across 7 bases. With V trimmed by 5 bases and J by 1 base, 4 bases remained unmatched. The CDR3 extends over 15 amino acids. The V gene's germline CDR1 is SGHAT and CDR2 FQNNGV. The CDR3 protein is CASSISGGTNEKLFF. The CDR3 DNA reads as TGTGCCAGCAGCATATCAGGGGGAACTAATGAAAAACTGTTTTTT.

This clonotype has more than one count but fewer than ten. The CDR3: CASSFGGHTNTEAFF. Written as DNA, the CDR3 is TGCGCCAGCAGCTTCGGAGGACATACGAACACTGAAGCTTTCTTT. The rearrangement joins TRBV5-1 to TRBJ1-1, with D perhaps matching TRBD1 (5 bases). Trimming took 2 bases from V and 1 from J, leaving 12 bases between them. CDR3 size: 15 residues. CDR1 is SGHRS, CDR2 YFSETQ, per germline. Drawing the rest from reference TRBV5-1 and TRBJ1-1, the complete variable domain is KAGVTQTPRYLIKTRGQQVTLSCSPISGHRSVSWYQQTPGQGLQFLFEYFSETQRNKGNFPGRFSGRQFSNSRSEMNVSTLELGDSALYLCASSFGGHTNTEAFFGQGTRLTVV.

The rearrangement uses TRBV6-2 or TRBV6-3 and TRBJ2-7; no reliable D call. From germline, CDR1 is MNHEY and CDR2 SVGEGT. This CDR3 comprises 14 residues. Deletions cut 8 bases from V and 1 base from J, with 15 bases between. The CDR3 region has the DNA TGTGCCAGCCATACCGCCTGGCGGTCCTACGAGCAGTACTTC. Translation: CASHTAWRSYEQYF.

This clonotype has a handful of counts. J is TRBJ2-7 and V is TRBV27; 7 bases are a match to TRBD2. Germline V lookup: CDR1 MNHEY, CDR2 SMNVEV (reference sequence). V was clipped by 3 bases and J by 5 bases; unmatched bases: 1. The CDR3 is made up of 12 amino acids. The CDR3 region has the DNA TGTGCCAGCAGTTTCGGGGGGAACGAGCAGTACTTC. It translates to CASSFGGNEQYF.

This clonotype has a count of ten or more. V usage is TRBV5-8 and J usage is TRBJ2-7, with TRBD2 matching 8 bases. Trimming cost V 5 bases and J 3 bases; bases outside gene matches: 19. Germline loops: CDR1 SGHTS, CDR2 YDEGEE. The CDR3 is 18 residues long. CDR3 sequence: CASRTAGHRSGILYEQYF. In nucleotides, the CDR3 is TGTGCCAGCAGGACGGCGGGACATCGTAGCGGGATCCTCTACGAGCAGTACTTC.

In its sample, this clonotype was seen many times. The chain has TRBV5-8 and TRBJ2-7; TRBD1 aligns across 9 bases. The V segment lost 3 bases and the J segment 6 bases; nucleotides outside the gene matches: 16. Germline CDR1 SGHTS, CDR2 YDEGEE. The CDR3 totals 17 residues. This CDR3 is CASSSMVVRDRAAEQYF. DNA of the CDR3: TGTGCCAGCAGCTCGATGGTCGTGCGGGACAGGGCGGCCGAGCAGTACTTC.

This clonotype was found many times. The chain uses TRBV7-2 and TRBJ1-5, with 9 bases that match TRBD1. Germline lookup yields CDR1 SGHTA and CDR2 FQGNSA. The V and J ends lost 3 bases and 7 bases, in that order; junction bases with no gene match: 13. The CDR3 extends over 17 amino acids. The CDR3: CASSFSPPTGGGQPQHF. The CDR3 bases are TGTGCCAGCAGCTTTTCACCCCCAACAGGGGGCGGGCAGCCCCAGCATTTT.